The text below deals with one T cell receptor (beta chain). Its antigen remains unknown. This CDR3 spans 14 amino acids. V shed 2 bases and J shed 7 bases, with 15 bases lying between them. The germline V gene encodes CDR1 MGHDK and CDR2 SYGVNS. The data were obtained in a study of cytomegalovirus exposure and HLA in healthy donors. PCR involved 60 Vbeta and 13 Jbeta primers. Clones were read by immunoSEQ multiplex PCR, and TCRdb kept only the in-frame ones, dropping some. The repertoire consists of approximately 100,000 clones, with roughly 76% occurring once and the leading ten covering 7.7%. Study observations and caveats: TCR beta V- and J-gene trimming, according to a later analysis, was linked to a missense DCLRE1C variant.

This TCR came from a woman aged 45-65 years in good health and CMV-seropositive. The specimen was PBMCs. The rearrangement links TRBV25-1 to TRBJ2-7, with D maybe TRBD2 (6 bases). For the CDR3, the DNA is TGTGCCAGCAGTGAAGGAGGGTGGCATAGGGAGCAGTACTTC. Amino acids: CASSEGGWHREQYF.